The sequence of this TCR beta chain was determined in a study of response to subunit inactivated influenza vaccine. General study findings and limits: Few additional T cells are recruited per seasonal influenza vaccination, authors suggested.

TCRdb passed the RT-PCR reads through MiXCR, listing each CDR3 protein once. The table records hundreds of thousands of distinct CDR3 sequences, 15% to 19% of them present only once. A remark on this clonotype: Its target is not known.

The ends were cut back, 4 bases at V and 5 bases at J, with 11 bases in the middle. CDR3 length: 13 residues. Germline V gene lookup returns CDR1 MNHEY and CDR2 SMNVEV (reference sequence). The receptor comes from a middle-aged man who received an inactivated influenza vaccine. The sample was PBMCs from blood, taken 11 to 12 days after vaccination. The chain has TRBV27 and TRBJ1-1, with D unresolved. CDR3 DNA sequence: TGTGCCAGCAGTTCGTCGGTGGCGACTGAAGCTTTCTTT. It translates to CASSSSVATEAFF.